These T cell receptor beta chains were read from a single sample in a study of blood T cell repertoires in COVID-19. Method: immunoSEQ multiplex PCR; TCRdb's copy keeps in-frame clones and lacks some. The table records approximately 45,000 clones, 75% to 90% of them present only once. Sequencing was carried out using peripheral blood. These receptors all stem from a woman of 80 years or more with COVID-19, enrolled during active disease. CDR3s include the opening cysteine and the closing phenylalanine or tryptophan. Fields, in order: J gene, clone size, V gene, D gene, CDR3 DNA, CDR3 protein. A D gene is named only where the DNA matches it firmly. A clone size is listed for some rows: how often the clone was seen (once, few, many), or a class if it is expanded.

j_gene: TRBJ2-2; abundance: -; v_gene: TRBV28; d_gene: TRBD2; CDR3nt: TGTGCCAGCAGCTTAGCGGGGGTAAACACCGGGGAGCTGTTTTTT; CDR3aa: CASSLAGVNTGELFF
j_gene: TRBJ2-7; abundance: -; v_gene: TRBV5-1; d_gene: TRBD2; CDR3nt: TGCGCCAGCAGCCCCCCGGGGGTGGGAGCGGGGGGAAGCTCCTACGAGCAGTACTTC; CDR3aa: CASSPPGVGAGGSSYEQYF
j_gene: TRBJ1-6; abundance: -; v_gene: TRBV9; d_gene: TRBD1; CDR3nt: TGTGCCAGCAGCTCAGCATCGGGACAGGGATTTCCACCCCTCCACTTT; CDR3aa: CASSSASGQGFPPLHF
j_gene: TRBJ1-1; abundance: -; v_gene: TRBV6-4; d_gene: -; CDR3nt: TGTGCCAGCAGACTTTATCGGTTCACTGAAGCTTTCTTT; CDR3aa: CASRLYRFTEAFF
j_gene: TRBJ1-5; abundance: -; v_gene: TRBV5-5; d_gene: -; CDR3nt: TGTGCCAGCAGCTTGGGGGTCTCAGGGCGCAATCAGCCCCAGCATTTT; CDR3aa: CASSLGVSGRNQPQHF
j_gene: TRBJ1-2; abundance: -; v_gene: TRBV11-3; d_gene: -; CDR3nt: TGTGCCAGCAGCTCGGGAGGGCCCTATGGCTACACCTTC; CDR3aa: CASSSGGPYGYTF
j_gene: TRBJ1-2; abundance: -; v_gene: TRBV19; d_gene: TRBD1; CDR3nt: TGTGCCAGTAACAGGGGGGACTATGGCTACACCTTC; CDR3aa: CASNRGDYGYTF
j_gene: TRBJ2-1; abundance: -; v_gene: TRBV18; d_gene: TRBD2; CDR3nt: TGTGCCAGCGGCCCGGGGAGGGCGTCCTACAATGAGCAGTTCTTC; CDR3aa: CASGPGRASYNEQFF
j_gene: TRBJ2-2; abundance: once; v_gene: TRBV7-7; d_gene: TRBD1; CDR3nt: TGTGCTAGCAGCCCTACACGACAGGGGTCCGGGGAGCTGTTTTTT; CDR3aa: CASSPTRQGSGELFF
j_gene: TRBJ1-2; abundance: -; v_gene: TRBV28; d_gene: TRBD1; CDR3nt: TGTGCCAGCAGTTCCTGGACAGGGGTCTATGGCTACACCTTC; CDR3aa: CASSSWTGVYGYTF
j_gene: TRBJ1-2; abundance: -; v_gene: TRBV28; d_gene: -; CDR3nt: TGTGCCAGCAGTTTGAACAGGCGGAACTATGGCTACACCTTC; CDR3aa: CASSLNRRNYGYTF
j_gene: TRBJ1-5; abundance: -; v_gene: TRBV18; d_gene: TRBD1; CDR3nt: TGTGCCAGCTCACGGGACAGGGACTACAATCAGCCCCAGCATTTT; CDR3aa: CASSRDRDYNQPQHF
j_gene: TRBJ2-3; abundance: -; v_gene: TRBV19; d_gene: -; CDR3nt: TGTGCCAGTAGTCTAAGCGGGCCCAACACAGATACGCAGTATTTT; CDR3aa: CASSLSGPNTDTQYF
j_gene: TRBJ1-2; abundance: -; v_gene: TRBV5-1; d_gene: -; CDR3nt: TGCGCCAGCAGCTTGGAAGGTCAACAGAACTATGGCTACACCTTC; CDR3aa: CASSLEGQQNYGYTF
j_gene: TRBJ2-7; abundance: -; v_gene: TRBV7-8; d_gene: TRBD1; CDR3nt: TGTGCCAGCAGCCGGGACAGAACCTACGAGCAGTACTTC; CDR3aa: CASSRDRTYEQYF
j_gene: TRBJ2-4; abundance: -; v_gene: TRBV11-2; d_gene: TRBD2; CDR3nt: TGTGCCAGCAGCCAGAACGGACTAGCGGGGTCCTGG; CDR3aa: CASSQNGLAGSW
j_gene: TRBJ2-3; abundance: -; v_gene: TRBV16; d_gene: TRBD2; CDR3nt: TGTGCCAGCAGCCAGGATCTAGCGGGAGCAGATACGCAGTATTTT; CDR3aa: CASSQDLAGADTQYF
j_gene: TRBJ2-7; abundance: -; v_gene: TRBV6-2/TRBV6-3; d_gene: -; CDR3nt: TGTGCCAGCAGTTACTCTTGGCAGGCCGGAGGGTCCTACGAGCAGTACTTC; CDR3aa: CASSYSWQAGGSYEQYF
j_gene: TRBJ1-5; abundance: -; v_gene: TRBV5-6; d_gene: -; CDR3nt: TGTGCCAGCAGCGTCTCCCCCAATCAGCCCCAGCATTTT; CDR3aa: CASSVSPNQPQHF
j_gene: TRBJ1-5; abundance: -; v_gene: TRBV4-1; d_gene: -; CDR3nt: TGCGCCAGCAGCCAAGATCCGGGGAAGAGCAATCAGCCCCAGCATTTT; CDR3aa: CASSQDPGKSNQPQHF
j_gene: TRBJ2-1; abundance: -; v_gene: TRBV3-1/TRBV3-2; d_gene: -; CDR3nt: TGTGCCAGCAGCCCGCAGGTCGGAAATGAGCAGTTCTTC; CDR3aa: CASSPQVGNEQFF
j_gene: TRBJ1-1; abundance: -; v_gene: TRBV2; d_gene: -; CDR3nt: TGTGCCAGCAGTGGAAACAGGGTTCCCAGGACTGAAGCTTTCTTT; CDR3aa: CASSGNRVPRTEAFF
j_gene: TRBJ2-3; abundance: -; v_gene: TRBV19; d_gene: TRBD2; CDR3nt: TGTGCCAGTAGTATAGATAGGCTAGCGGGGTCAGATACGCAGTATTTT; CDR3aa: CASSIDRLAGSDTQYF
j_gene: TRBJ1-1; abundance: -; v_gene: TRBV6-5; d_gene: -; CDR3nt: TGTGCCAGCAGTTACCCGGGCCGGGGGGTCGCTTTCTTT; CDR3aa: CASSYPGRGVAFF
j_gene: TRBJ1-1; abundance: -; v_gene: TRBV7-2; d_gene: -; CDR3nt: TGTGCCAGCAGCTTTAAGGGAGGGAACACTGAAGCTTTCTTT; CDR3aa: CASSFKGGNTEAFF
j_gene: TRBJ2-7; abundance: -; v_gene: TRBV11-2; d_gene: -; CDR3nt: TGTGCCAGCAGCGTACAGGGTTACGAGCAGTACTTC; CDR3aa: CASSVQGYEQYF
j_gene: TRBJ1-2; abundance: -; v_gene: TRBV28; d_gene: TRBD1; CDR3nt: TGTGCCAGCAGTTTTACCGCGACAGGGCTTGGCTACACCTTC; CDR3aa: CASSFTATGLGYTF
j_gene: TRBJ2-3; abundance: -; v_gene: TRBV5-1; d_gene: TRBD1; CDR3nt: TGCGCCAGCAGCTTGGGGGACAGGATCGGCACAGATACGCAGTATTTT; CDR3aa: CASSLGDRIGTDTQYF
j_gene: TRBJ2-1; abundance: -; v_gene: TRBV30; d_gene: TRBD2; CDR3nt: TGTGCCTGGAGTCCGGCCGTAGCGGGGGGGTTGAATGAGCAGTTCTTC; CDR3aa: CAWSPAVAGGLNEQFF
j_gene: TRBJ1-6; abundance: -; v_gene: TRBV5-1; d_gene: TRBD1; CDR3nt: TGCGCCAGCAGCTTGGAGGGACAGGGAAGGTCCTATAATTCACCCCTCCACTTT; CDR3aa: CASSLEGQGRSYNSPLHF
j_gene: TRBJ1-1; abundance: -; v_gene: TRBV28; d_gene: -; CDR3nt: TGTGCCAGCAGTATTGGAGGGGCCGCAAACACTGAAGCTTTCTTT; CDR3aa: CASSIGGAANTEAFF
j_gene: TRBJ2-7; abundance: -; v_gene: TRBV11-2; d_gene: TRBD1; CDR3nt: TGTGCCAGCAGCTTAGATCGAAGTAGGACAGGCCTGTACGAGCAGTACTTC; CDR3aa: CASSLDRSRTGLYEQYF
j_gene: TRBJ1-2; abundance: -; v_gene: TRBV30; d_gene: -; CDR3nt: TGTGCCTGGAGTTCGGACGGACGGGGGAATAGTGGCTACACCTTC; CDR3aa: CAWSSDGRGNSGYTF
j_gene: TRBJ2-3; abundance: -; v_gene: TRBV5-4; d_gene: TRBD2; CDR3nt: TGTGCCAGCAGCTTTTTTCAACTAGCGGGAGGGCCGGGAGATACGCAGTATTTT; CDR3aa: CASSFFQLAGGPGDTQYF
j_gene: TRBJ2-1; abundance: -; v_gene: TRBV5-4; d_gene: TRBD1; CDR3nt: TGTGCCAGCAGCTTGGGGGACAGAATCTCCGGTGAGCAGTTCTTC; CDR3aa: CASSLGDRISGEQFF
j_gene: TRBJ1-6; abundance: -; v_gene: TRBV5-1; d_gene: TRBD1; CDR3nt: TGCGCCAGCAGCTTGGGATTGGGACAGGGGAATTCACCCCTCCACTTT; CDR3aa: CASSLGLGQGNSPLHF
j_gene: TRBJ1-2; abundance: -; v_gene: TRBV19; d_gene: -; CDR3nt: TGTGCCAGTAGTATGGCAGGGGACGTCTATGGCTACACCTTC; CDR3aa: CASSMAGDVYGYTF
j_gene: TRBJ1-2; abundance: -; v_gene: TRBV21-1; d_gene: -; CDR3nt: TGTGCCAGTATGTCCCGGGGCAGGGGTAACTATGGCTACACCTTC; CDR3aa: CASMSRGRGNYGYTF
j_gene: TRBJ2-7; abundance: -; v_gene: TRBV18; d_gene: TRBD1; CDR3nt: TGTGCCAGCTCACCCGGCAGGGGGCGATCCTACGAGCAGTACTTC; CDR3aa: CASSPGRGRSYEQYF
j_gene: TRBJ2-5; abundance: -; v_gene: TRBV19; d_gene: -; CDR3nt: TGTGCCAGTAGTACCTCAGGACAGCTGCAAGAGACCCAGTACTTC; CDR3aa: CASSTSGQLQETQYF
j_gene: TRBJ2-4; abundance: -; v_gene: TRBV28; d_gene: TRBD2; CDR3nt: TGTGCCAGCACCCGACTAGCGGGAAACAAAAACATTCAGTACTTC; CDR3aa: CASTRLAGNKNIQYF
j_gene: TRBJ1-2; abundance: few; v_gene: TRBV3-1/TRBV3-2; d_gene: TRBD1; CDR3nt: TGTGCCAGCAGCCATGACAGGGGATCTATTGGCTACACCTTC; CDR3aa: CASSHDRGSIGYTF
j_gene: TRBJ2-1; abundance: few; v_gene: TRBV11-2; d_gene: TRBD1; CDR3nt: TGTGCCAGCAGCCTCGGGACAGGGGGCTATGAAAGGTTCTTC; CDR3aa: CASSLGTGGYERFF
j_gene: TRBJ2-5; abundance: -; v_gene: TRBV11-1; d_gene: -; CDR3nt: TGTGCCAGCAGGGTCGTCGGGTACCAAGAGACCCAGTACTTC; CDR3aa: CASRVVGYQETQYF
j_gene: TRBJ1-3; abundance: -; v_gene: TRBV14; d_gene: -; CDR3nt: TGTGCCAGCAGCCAAGATTTAGGTCGGAGGCGGGGAAACACCATATATTTT; CDR3aa: CASSQDLGRRRGNTIYF
j_gene: TRBJ1-2; abundance: -; v_gene: TRBV29-1; d_gene: -; CDR3nt: TGCAGCGTTGAAGTACCCGGACAGCGCTATGGCTACACCTTC; CDR3aa: CSVEVPGQRYGYTF
j_gene: TRBJ2-2; abundance: -; v_gene: TRBV7-8; d_gene: -; CDR3nt: TGTGCCAGCAGCTTGGGGGTCGGGGGTACCGGGGAGCTGTTTTTT; CDR3aa: CASSLGVGGTGELFF
j_gene: TRBJ2-7; abundance: few; v_gene: TRBV5-5; d_gene: TRBD1; CDR3nt: TGTGCCAGCAGCTCTCGGACAGGGATTTTCTACGAGCAGTACTTC; CDR3aa: CASSSRTGIFYEQYF
j_gene: TRBJ1-4; abundance: -; v_gene: TRBV28; d_gene: -; CDR3nt: TGTGCCAGCAATCCCCATCATCCTACAGAGGGAAAACTGTTTTTT; CDR3aa: CASNPHHPTEGKLFF
j_gene: TRBJ1-5; abundance: -; v_gene: TRBV2; d_gene: TRBD1; CDR3nt: TGTGCCAGCAAATGGGACAGTAAATATCAGCCCCAGCATTTT; CDR3aa: CASKWDSKYQPQHF
j_gene: TRBJ1-4; abundance: -; v_gene: TRBV9; d_gene: -; CDR3nt: TGTGCCAGCAGCGCCCCCGGCGGGGGTAGAAAACTGTTTTTT; CDR3aa: CASSAPGGGRKLFF
j_gene: TRBJ2-7; abundance: -; v_gene: TRBV27; d_gene: -; CDR3nt: TGTGCCAGCAGTTCAGGGCCCCTTCCGATTTACGAGCAGTACTTC; CDR3aa: CASSSGPLPIYEQYF
j_gene: TRBJ2-3; abundance: -; v_gene: TRBV6-5; d_gene: -; CDR3nt: TGTGCCAGCAGTTACTCGGCTTTTACAGATACGCAGTATTTT; CDR3aa: CASSYSAFTDTQYF
j_gene: TRBJ2-3; abundance: once; v_gene: TRBV9; d_gene: -; CDR3nt: TGTGCCAGCAGCGTAAAGGGGGGGTCCCTTCAGGATACGCAGTATTTT; CDR3aa: CASSVKGGSLQDTQYF
j_gene: TRBJ1-5; abundance: -; v_gene: TRBV18; d_gene: -; CDR3nt: TGTGCCAGCTCATCCAAACCAGCTACGGGGGTTGGTGGGCAGCCCCAGCATTTT; CDR3aa: CASSSKPATGVGGQPQHF
j_gene: TRBJ2-7; abundance: -; v_gene: TRBV7-2; d_gene: TRBD2; CDR3nt: TGTGCCAGCAGCTTGACTAGCGGCAAATCGAAACGGTCCTACGAGCAGTACTTC; CDR3aa: CASSLTSGKSKRSYEQYF
j_gene: TRBJ2-7; abundance: -; v_gene: TRBV28; d_gene: TRBD1; CDR3nt: TGTGCCAGCAGACCACAGGGGCGTACCTACGAGCAGTACTTC; CDR3aa: CASRPQGRTYEQYF
j_gene: TRBJ1-1; abundance: once; v_gene: TRBV6-5; d_gene: TRBD1; CDR3nt: TGTGCCAGCAAAGGACAGGGCAACACTGAAGCTTTCTTT; CDR3aa: CASKGQGNTEAFF
j_gene: TRBJ1-5; abundance: -; v_gene: TRBV5-8; d_gene: -; CDR3nt: TGTGCCAGCAGCACTGGACTCTATAGCAATCAGCCCCAGCATTTT; CDR3aa: CASSTGLYSNQPQHF